This T cell receptor beta chain was recovered during a study of OX40 agonist ivuxolimab in advanced cancers. About the research overall: Patients receiving dose escalation had hepatocellular carcinoma, melanoma, renal cell or head and neck cancer. Study-level points and caveats: Within 6 weeks, CD4+ and CD8+ blood T cells expanded clonally at 0.1 to 3.0 mg/kg.

This clone showed up just once. Its specificity is not known. Profiled with immunoSEQ multiplex PCR; TCRdb holds only in-frame clones, not every one. The table lists 25,000 to 30,000 clones, around 79% of them singletons. Trimming cost V 5 bases and J 3 bases; bases outside gene matches: 9. Germline V gene lookup returns CDR1 SEHNR and CDR2 FQNEAQ (reference sequence). There are 15 residues in the CDR3. The sequence came from an adult with an advanced solid tumor such as melanoma, head and neck, liver or kidney cancer. This specimen was CD4+ or CD8+ T cells sorted from blood, taken in a trial of the OX40 agonist ivuxolimab. The V call is TRBV7-9, the J call TRBJ2-7; 8 nucleotides align to TRBD1. The CDR3 DNA reads as TGTGCCAGCAGCCTAGGCCCGACAGGGGACTACGAGCAGTACTTC. Protein sequence: CASSLGPTGDYEQYF.